The sequence of this T cell receptor (beta chain) was determined in a study of T-cell memory formation after mild COVID-19. TCRdb passed the 5' RACE reads through MiXCR, listing each CDR3 protein once. The sample records over 350,000 distinct CDR3 sequences, roughly 24% being singletons. For this clonotype: Its cognate antigen is unknown.

Study-wide results and limits: CD4+ contracting clones lay mainly in CM and EM, CD8+ ones in EMRA. There was no confirmation that second-wave clones peaking on day 37 were SARS-CoV-2 specific. CD4/CD8 balance characterized clones contracting day 15 to 85, and CD4+ skew characterized later expanders.

V gave up 6 bases and J gave up 6 bases; unmatched junction bases: 3. This CDR3 comprises 12 residues. The V gene's germline CDR1 is SQVTM and CDR2 ANQGSEA. The chain employs TRBV29-1 and TRBJ2-1, with TRBD2 identical over 9 bases. This sequence was found in an adult woman who had mild COVID-19 (a few samples of this study predate the infection). Cell type and time point are not known. Sample: PBMCs or a T cell subset sorted from them (not recorded which). The CDR3 coding sequence is TGCAGCGTCGCAGCGGGGGGCAATGAGCAGTTCTTC. Residues: CSVAAGGNEQFF.